Reported below is one T cell receptor beta chain. Its antigen remains unknown. This sample is part of a study of lymphopenia after photon versus proton radiotherapy. Study-level points and caveats: Authors raise, but do not show, better survival with proton therapy.

Sequencing used immunoSEQ multiplex PCR; TCRdb keeps in-frame clones, though not all of them. The table lists 70,000 or so clones, 85% to 95% of them singletons. The CDR3 covers 16 residues. J gave up 4 bases and V 4 bases, and 10 bases lay outside the gene matches. Germline loops: CDR1 SGHNT, CDR2 YYREEE (reference sequence). Sequenced material: peripheral blood, taken from a patient treated with photon-based radiotherapy. The TCR sequence derives from a woman in her 40s with cholangiocarcinoma. The V and J genes are TRBV5-4 and TRBJ1-2; 10 bases are shared with TRBD1. CDR3 sequence (DNA): TGTGCCAGCAGCCAAGAGGCGACAGGGGGCAGCTATGGCTACACCTTC. This codes for CASSQEATGGSYGYTF.